The sequence of this T cell receptor (beta chain) was determined in a study of T cell responses to AZD1222 COVID-19 vaccine. Study-wide findings and caveats: It should be noted that donors were predominantly white British and more often female, and clonal diversity was possibly underestimated.

This clone appeared a single time. Antigen specificity is unknown. Assay: immunoSEQ multiplex PCR; the TCRdb copy retains only in-frame clones and omits some. In the table there are approximately 140,000 clones, approximately 92% of which are singletons. This receptor was taken from an adult in good health. The sample in question was peripheral blood, obtained on day 0 of AZD1222 vaccination.

CDR3 bases: TGTGCCAGCAGCCAAGACCAGGGGCTTGAAGCTTTCTTT. Translation gives CASSQDQGLEAFF. The chain has TRBV3-1 (or the pseudogene TRBV3-2) and TRBJ1-1; D is perhaps TRBD1 (6 bases). The CDR3 totals 13 residues. Germline V lookup: CDR1 LGHDT, CDR2 YNNKEL (reference sequence). Trimming cost V 0 bases and J 7 bases, with 9 bases left between them.